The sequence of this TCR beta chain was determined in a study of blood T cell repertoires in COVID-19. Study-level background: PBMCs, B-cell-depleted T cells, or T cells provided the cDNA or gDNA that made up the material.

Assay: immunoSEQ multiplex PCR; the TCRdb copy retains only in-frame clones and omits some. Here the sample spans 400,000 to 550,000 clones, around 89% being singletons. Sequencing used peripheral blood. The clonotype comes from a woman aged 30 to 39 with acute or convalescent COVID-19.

CDR3 DNA: TGTGCCATCAGTGAAAAAGCCGGGACAGGGGATAATAATGGCTACACCTTC. Its protein is CAISEKAGTGDNNGYTF. The V gene is TRBV10-3, the J gene TRBJ1-2; the match to TRBD1 covers 10 bases. The CDR3 is 17 amino acids. Germline lookup yields CDR1 ENHRY and CDR2 SYGVKD. V lost 3 bases to trimming and J lost 6 bases; unmatched junction nucleotides: 13.